This passage covers 21 T cell receptor beta chains from one sample sequenced in a study of blood T cell repertoires in COVID-19. The protocol was immunoSEQ multiplex PCR, while the TCRdb copy is restricted to in-frame clones and leaves out a portion. The sample consists of roughly 40,000 clones, roughly 90% of them appearing once. Sequencing was carried out using peripheral blood. Receptor source: a human donor in a cohort sampled during active COVID-19.

The V gene is TRBV24-1, the J gene TRBJ2-2; D is perhaps TRBD2 (6 bases). The germline V and J ends were trimmed by 3 bases and 2 bases, with 18 bases remaining between them. The CDR3 has 18 amino acids. CDR1 KGHDR and CDR2 SFDVKD come from the germline V gene. This chain's CDR3 is CATSDDLGTRFNTGELFF. The CDR3, as DNA: TGTGCCACCAGTGATGACCTTGGGACTCGATTCAACACCGGGGAGCTGTTTTTT.

DNA for the CDR3: TGTGCCAGCAGCTTAGGTAGTGCCACTGAAGCTTTCTTT. It yields the protein CASSLGSATEAFF. The chain has TRBV7-9 and TRBJ1-1, with D hard to call. Germline CDR1 SEHNR, CDR2 FQNEAQ (reference sequence). Trimming left V 1 base short and J 4 bases short, with 7 bases between. CDR3 length: 13 residues.

The chain has TRBV7-9 and TRBJ2-7; 8 bases are a match to TRBD1. J was trimmed by 3 bases and V by 1 base; bases with no gene match: 5. Looked up from germline, CDR1 is SEHNR and CDR2 is FQNEAQ (reference sequence). This CDR3 is built from 15 residues. The CDR3 DNA reads as TGTGCCAGCAGCTTAGTTTCACAGGGGGTCTACGAGCAGTACTTC. Amino acids: CASSLVSQGVYEQYF.

V gene TRBV2 combines with J gene TRBJ2-1, with 10 bases fitting TRBD2. Looked up from germline, CDR1 is SNHLY and CDR2 is FYNNEI. Trimming removed 8 bases from V and 6 bases from J; junction bases left unmatched: 4. The CDR3 length is 13 residues. The CDR3 sequence is CASRQRGGNEQFF. For the CDR3, the DNA is TGTGCCAGCCGCCAGCGGGGGGGCAATGAGCAGTTCTTC.

In the case of this clone: Since no conserved phenylalanine or tryptophan closes the CDR3, a read error is the likely cause. No DNA is shown, since the ends of the CDR3 on it are uncertain; the CDR3 is the one TCRdb lists. The rearrangement joins TRBV7-9 to TRBJ1-2; the table's D call, TRBD1, has no DNA check behind it. The CDR3 numbers 10 amino acids, ends counted. Germline lookup yields CDR1 SEHNR and CDR2 FQNEAQ (reference sequence). This chain's CDR3 is CASSAAPGHV.

The gene calls are TRBV10-3 and TRBJ2-3; D perhaps matches TRBD1 (7 bases). Germline CDR1 is ENHRY and CDR2 is SYGVKD. CDR3 length: 16 residues. The V end was cut by 7 bases, the J end by 1 base, with 18 bases between. CDR3 in DNA: TGTGCCATCAAACGGGGCCAGGGGGGAGGCACAGATACGCAGTATTTT. Its protein product is CAIKRGQGGGTDTQYF.

This clone was counted a few times. The sample has other DNA sequences that encode this CDR3 too. This chain links TRBV9 with TRBJ2-1; D unclear. There are 15 residues in the CDR3. Trimming pared 0 bases from V and 0 bases from J, leaving 7 bases between. The V gene's germline CDR1 is SGDLS and CDR2 YYNGEE. In DNA, the CDR3 is TGTGCCAGCAGCGTAGTACCGAGCTCCTACAATGAGCAGTTCTTC. Protein product: CASSVVPSSYNEQFF.

The chain has TRBV18 and TRBJ1-4; D is unresolved. This CDR3 comprises 15 residues. Trimming stripped 3 bases from V and 4 bases from J, with 12 bases between. The germline CDR1 and CDR2 sequences are KGHSH and LQKENI. CDR3 loop: CASSPPSSVNEKLFF. CDR3 in DNA: TGTGCCAGCTCACCTCCCTCCTCGGTTAATGAAAAACTGTTTTTT.

On this clone itself: Its ends do not fully match the called genes, so a read error is possible. The chain couples TRBV10-3 to TRBJ2-7; maybe TRBD1 (6 bases). Germline loops: CDR1 ENHRY, CDR2 SYGVKD. This CDR3 contains 15 residues. This CDR3 reads CAISDQSGASDEQYF. The CDR3 DNA reads TGTGCCATCAGTGATCAGTCAGGGGCCTCCGACGAGCAGTACTTC.

In its sample, this clone was seen once. This rearrangement joins TRBV7-2 to TRBJ2-5; 8 bases match TRBD1. Germline CDR1 and CDR2: SGHTA and FQGNSA. J lost 1 base, V lost 3 bases, and 1 base had no gene match. CDR3 length equals 14 residues. CDR3 protein: CASSFGQGQETQYF. In DNA form, the CDR3 reads TGTGCCAGCAGCTTCGGACAGGGCCAAGAGACCCAGTACTTC.

The CDR3 spells CASSLERSGSEQYF. The CDR3 nucleotides read TGTGCCAGCAGCTTAGAGCGGTCAGGGTCCGAGCAGTACTTC. This rearrangement joins TRBV11-2 to TRBJ2-7; perhaps TRBD1 as D (5 bases). From germline, CDR1 is SGHAT and CDR2 FQNNGV. Trimming left V 0 bases short and J 6 bases short, with 12 bases between. The length of the CDR3 is 14 residues.

V gene TRBV5-1 combines with J gene TRBJ2-5; tentative D call: TRBD1 (6 bases). Germline V gene lookup returns CDR1 SGHRS and CDR2 YFSETQ. The CDR3 is 15 residues long. Trimming took 3 bases from V and 2 from J, leaving 14 bases between them. CDR3 sequence reads: CASSSPTRGQETQYF. CDR3 bases: TGCGCCAGCAGCTCTCCTACTAGGGGGCAAGAGACCCAGTACTTC.

Turning to this clone: This specimen includes other DNA sequences encoding the same CDR3. V gene TRBV3-1 (or the pseudogene TRBV3-2) combines with J gene TRBJ2-7; 8 bases are shared with TRBD2. The CDR3 is made up of 13 amino acids. With 4 bases clipped from V and 2 bases from J, the junction kept 1 base outside the gene matches. Germline V gene data show CDR1 as LGHDT and CDR2 as YNNKEL (reference sequence). Here the CDR3 reads CASSPSGPYEQYF. The CDR3 DNA follows: TGTGCCAGCAGCCCTAGCGGGCCCTACGAGCAGTACTTC.

This clone came up a few times. The V and J genes are TRBV19 and TRBJ2-7, with 9 bases fitting TRBD1. Germline CDR1 is LNHDA and CDR2 is SQIVND (reference sequence). The CDR3 sequence is 14 residues long. V gave up 4 bases and J gave up 3 bases; unmatched junction bases: 4. In DNA, the CDR3 is TGTGCCAGTAGTAGAGGACAGGGGCGCTACGAGCAGTACTTC. This codes for CASSRGQGRYEQYF.

The chain carries TRBV12-3 or TRBV12-4 and TRBJ1-1, with D possibly being TRBD1 (6 bases). The CDR3 spans 13 residues. Trimming removed 10 bases from V and 1 base from J, with 13 bases in between. DNA of the CDR3: TGTGCCACTTCCTCGGACAGGAACACTGAAGCTTTCTTT. It encodes CATSSDRNTEAFF.

This chain connects TRBV24-1 to TRBJ2-3; 10 nucleotides match TRBD1. Germline V gene lookup returns CDR1 KGHDR and CDR2 SFDVKD. Germline trimming cut 5 bases from V and 1 base from J; bases unmatched to any gene: 8. CDR3 length: 17 amino acids. CDR3 DNA: TGTGCCACCAGTGGTAGGACAGGGGGGTCGGGCACAGATACGCAGTATTTT. It specifies CATSGRTGGSGTDTQYF.

The J gene is TRBJ1-1, the V gene TRBV6-1; 7 nucleotides line up with TRBD1. Germline-derived CDR1 and CDR2 are MNHNS and SASEGT. The CDR3 sequence is 15 residues long. V shed 1 base, J shed 4 bases, and the junction held 6 bases outside the gene matches. The chain's CDR3 is CASSEEQGWITEAFF. Here the CDR3 DNA reads TGTGCCAGCAGTGAAGAACAGGGGTGGATCACTGAAGCTTTCTTT.

The V and J genes are TRBV30 and TRBJ1-6; D call uncertain. CDR1 GTSNPN and CDR2 SVGIG come from the germline V gene (reference sequence). The CDR3 contains 15 residues. Trimming pared 2 bases from V and 8 bases from J, leaving 16 bases between. As DNA, the CDR3 is TGTGCCTGGAGTCCTCGGCGGAGGGATCATTCACCCCTCCACTTT. This translates into CAWSPRRRDHSPLHF.

The chain carries TRBV24-1 and TRBJ2-5, with TRBD1 matching over 11 bases. V dropped 1 base and J dropped 4; count of bases not matched to a gene: 1. The CDR3 loop spans 15 amino acids. Germline V CDR1 and CDR2: KGHDR, SFDVKD. This CDR3 reads CATSDFGTGGETQYF. CDR3 nucleotide sequence: TGTGCCACCAGTGATTTCGGGACAGGGGGAGAGACCCAGTACTTC.

This rearrangement joins TRBV19 to TRBJ1-4; D remains ambiguous. Germline-derived CDR1 and CDR2 are LNHDA and SQIVND (reference sequence). V was trimmed by 7 bases and J by 8 bases, leaving 20 bases between them. The CDR3 is 15 residues long. The CDR3 coding sequence is TGTGCCAGTAATGTCGTCTCAGAGCGAGGAGAAAAACTGTTTTTT. The encoded protein is CASNVVSERGEKLFF.

The chain joins TRBV7-9 to TRBJ2-3, with 8 bases matching TRBD2. Trimming took 1 base from V and 6 from J; bases not matched to a gene: 6. CDR3 length: 15 residues. Germline V lookup: CDR1 SEHNR, CDR2 FQNEAQ (reference sequence). The CDR3 DNA follows: TGTGCCAGCAGCTTAGAGGGGACTAGTTACGATACGCAGTATTTT. It specifies CASSLEGTSYDTQYF.